One and the same sample provided the 29 T cell receptor beta chains below, sequenced in a study of tissue T cells after allogeneic stem cell transplantation. Sequencing was performed with immunoSEQ multiplex PCR; in TCRdb, only in-frame clones are kept and a portion is missing. The table records around 50,000 clones, approximately 70% of them present only once. Sequencing was done on a sample of sorted cells pooled from one or two spleens. The receptors derive from a pool of C57BL/6 mice in good health.

Regarding this clone: Mouse germline and gene names are used. The DNA read from the CDR3 is TGTGCCAGCGGTGATTGGGACACCCAAGACACCCAGTAC. Its translation is CASGDWDTQDTQY. The whole CDR3 sequence is CASGDWDTQDTQYF. The chain carries TRBV13-2 and TRBJ2-5, with D possibly TRBD1 on 6 matching bases. The CDR3 goes on 1 residue after the read ends, and that part is filled in from the germline J gene. V was cut by 1 base and J by 2 bases, with 8 bases left in between. Per germline, CDR1 NNHNN and CDR2 SYGAGS (reference sequence). The CDR3 length is 14 residues.

A note on this clone: Gene names denote mouse genes. The read ends 1 residue before the CDR3 terminus; that terminus is restored from the germline J gene. The chain employs TRBV3 and TRBJ2-1, with 7 bases aligning to TRBD1. The germline CDR1 and CDR2 sequences are SNHLY and FYNGKV (reference sequence). The CDR3 runs 14 residues. With V trimmed by 6 bases and J by 2 bases, 4 bases remained unmatched. The CDR3: CASSSGTDYAEQFF. The covered CDR3 bases are TGTGCCAGCAGTTCCGGGACAGACTATGCTGAGCAGTTC.

A remark on this clone: An end of the junction does not agree with germline; a read error may underlie this. Here the gene names and germline are mouse. The read terminates 1 residue before the CDR3 end, so the remaining end is supplied by the germline J gene. The chain carries TRBV31 and TRBJ1-5, with TRBD1 identical over 7 bases. Germline values: CDR1 GKSSPN, CDR2 SITVG. This CDR3 has 15 residues. CDR3 sequence reads: CAWSLEQGSNQTPLF. CDR3 DNA (partial): TGTGCCTGGAGTCTAGAACAGGGGAGCAACCAGACTCCGCTT.

This clone was observed a few times. Gene names are mouse gene names. The read terminates 1 residue before the CDR3 end, so the remaining end is supplied by the germline J gene. This chain links TRBV13-2 with TRBJ1-3; D may be TRBD1 (6 bases). V lost 4 bases and J 2 bases, leaving 13 bases between the germline ends. The germline V gene encodes CDR1 NNHNN and CDR2 SYGAGS (reference sequence). The CDR3 contains 15 residues. Incomplete CDR3 DNA: TGTGCCAGCGGTCCGGACAGAGGGACTGGAAATACGCTCTAT. This gives the protein CASGPDRGTGNTLY. In full, the CDR3 is CASGPDRGTGNTLYF.

Worth noting for this clone: Mouse gene names and germline throughout. The sequenced fragment ends 1 residue before the CDR3 boundary, so the rest is inferred from the germline J gene. The rearrangement links TRBV13-2 to TRBJ2-3; 10 bases agree with TRBD2. CDR3 size: 17 residues. Germline CDR1 is NNHNN and CDR2 is SYGAGS (reference sequence). V trimming: 0 bases; J trimming: 9 bases; junction bases outside the gene matches: 13. CDR3 bases read: TGTGCCAGCGGTGATGCCCCGAGAACTGGGGGGGGGAGGACGCTGTAT. It translates to CASGDAPRTGGGRTLY. The full CDR3 sequence reads CASGDAPRTGGGRTLYF.

A remark on this clone: These gene names are mouse names. The observed sequence ends 1 residue before the CDR3 terminus, with the missing tail filled in from the germline J gene. The chain has TRBV12-1 and TRBJ2-7, with D perhaps matching TRBD1 (6 bases). The V end lost 2 bases, the J end lost 4 bases, and 11 bases lay between the germline ends. The CDR3 has 13 amino acids. The germline gives CDR1 SGHSN, CDR2 HYEKVE. CDR3 DNA, as far as it was read: TGTGCCAGCTCTCGGACAGCCGTGTATGAACAGTAC. Translating gives CASSRTAVYEQY. The full CDR3 protein reads CASSRTAVYEQYF.

As to this clone: These gene names are mouse names. Sequencing ends 1 residue short of the CDR3 end; the germline J gene provides the rest. This sequence joins TRBV16 and TRBJ1-6, with unresolved D. TRBJ1-6 is marked as an open reading frame, function uncertain. Germline V lookup: CDR1 SGHSA, CDR2 FRNQAP. This CDR3 contains 14 residues. Trimming shortened V by 0 bases and J by 4 bases, and 4 bases separated the two germline ends. The DNA read from the CDR3 is TGTGCAAGCAGCTTAGAGGGGTATAATTCGCCCCTCTAC. Amino acids: CASSLEGYNSPLY. The entire CDR3 sequence reads CASSLEGYNSPLYF.

This clone was seen more than once but under ten times. Gene names denote mouse genes. The CDR3 end falls 1 residue outside the read, so it is completed with the germline J gene. The rearrangement joins TRBV20 to TRBJ2-7, with D perhaps matching TRBD2 (6 bases). The CDR3 contains 12 residues. V lost 0 bases and J 4 bases, leaving 7 bases between the germline ends. In germline, CDR1 is GFQATS, CDR2 STVNSAI. The DNA read from the CDR3 is TGTGGTGCTAGGGAGGGACTTTATGAACAGTAC. This encodes CGAREGLYEQY. The complete CDR3 sequence is CGAREGLYEQYF.

This clone was recorded a few times. Genes and germline are mouse. The CDR3 end lies 1 residue beyond the end of the read and is filled in from the germline J gene. V usage is TRBV13-1 and J usage is TRBJ2-7; perhaps TRBD1 as D (6 bases). The CDR3 runs 13 residues. Trimming removed 3 bases at V and 4 bases at J, with 11 bases between. Germline CDR1 reads NSHNY; CDR2 reads SYGAGN. The sequenced CDR3 bases are TGTGCCAGCAGTGGGGGACAAACTTATGAACAGTAC. Translating it yields CASSGGQTYEQY. The full CDR3 is CASSGGQTYEQYF.

This clone has just a few counts. Gene and germline names: mouse. The read is 1 residue too short to cover the CDR3 end, so that end is filled in from the germline J gene. The chain employs TRBV19 and TRBJ1-4, with 7 bases aligning to TRBD1. With V trimmed by 2 bases and J by 5 bases, 3 bases remained unmatched. CDR1 is FNHDT, CDR2 SITEND, per germline (reference sequence). CDR3 length: 14 residues. CDR3 sequence: CASSIWDRNERLFF. The DNA read from the CDR3 is TGTGCCAGCAGTATTTGGGACAGAAACGAAAGATTATTT. Drawing the rest from reference TRBV19 and TRBJ1-4, the complete variable domain is GGIITQTPKFLIGQEGQKLTLKCQQNFNHDTMYWYRQDSGKGLRLIYYSITENDLQKGDLSEGYDASREKKSSFSLTVTSAQKNEMAVFLCASSIWDRNERLFFGHGTKLSVL.

On this clone itself: Germline and genes: mouse. The read ends 1 residue shy of where the CDR3 ends; the end is completed using the germline J gene. The chain combines TRBV13-1 with TRBJ2-1, with TRBD2 identical over 10 bases. Looked up from germline, CDR1 is NSHNY and CDR2 is SYGAGN. The CDR3 is made up of 16 amino acids. After removal of 4 bases from V and 0 bases from J, the junction contained 4 bases not matched to a gene. The CDR3 loop reads CASSKGLGYNYAEQFF. The covered CDR3 bases are TGTGCCAGCAGTAAGGGACTGGGGTATAACTATGCTGAGCAGTTC.

As concerns this clone: The genes are named according to mouse. The sequenced fragment ends 1 residue before the CDR3 boundary, so the rest is inferred from the germline J gene. The chain employs TRBV1 and TRBJ2-4; 9 positions match TRBD2. Per germline, CDR1 NSQYPW and CDR2 LRSPGD (reference sequence). This CDR3 has 15 amino acids. V shed 0 bases and J 7 bases; nucleotides not matched to a gene: 5. CDR3 sequence: CTCSADLGGRDTLYF. The CDR3 bases that were read are TGCACCTGCAGTGCAGATTTGGGGGGGCGGGACACCTTGTAC.

In the case of this clone: The listed genes are named as in mouse. The CDR3 goes on 1 residue after the read ends, and that part is filled in from the germline J gene. The J gene is TRBJ2-5, the V gene TRBV13-2; 9 bases fit TRBD1. J was trimmed by 5 bases and V by 0 bases; bases with no gene match: 4. Germline assignment: CDR1 NNHNN and CDR2 SYGAGS (reference sequence). The CDR3 is 15 amino acids. The CDR3 bases that were read are TGTGCCAGCGGTGATGCCGGGACAGGGTCAGACACCCAGTAC. Translating it yields CASGDAGTGSDTQY. The CDR3 as a whole reads CASGDAGTGSDTQYF.

This clone was detected only once. The gene names given are mouse names. The CDR3 end lies 1 residue beyond the end of the read and is filled in from the germline J gene. Other DNA variants within this sample encode the same CDR3. The chain uses TRBV16 and TRBJ2-4; D is ambiguous. Trimming removed 0 bases from V and 1 base from J, with 5 bases in between. The CDR3 spans 14 residues. In germline, CDR1 is SGHSA, CDR2 FRNQAP. The covered CDR3 bases are TGTGCAAGCAGCTTAGAGGGAGGTCAAAACACCTTGTAC. Encoded protein: CASSLEGGQNTLY. The whole CDR3 sequence is CASSLEGGQNTLYF.

About this clone itself: Gene labels here are mouse ones. Sequencing ends 1 residue short of the CDR3 end; the germline J gene provides the rest. This chain links TRBV15 with TRBJ2-2; the match to TRBD1 covers 7 bases. Per the germline V gene, CDR1 is SGHND and CDR2 is FRSKSL. With 0 bases clipped from V and 0 bases from J, the junction kept 4 bases outside the gene matches. This CDR3 has 17 residues. Partial CDR3 DNA: TGTGCCAGCAGTTTAGCGACAGGGAGGGCAAACACCGGGCAGCTCTAC. Its protein product is CASSLATGRANTGQLY. The CDR3, in full, reads CASSLATGRANTGQLYF. The entire variable domain, with the rest obtained from reference TRBV15 and TRBJ2-2, is as follows: DAGVTQTPRHEVAEKGQTIILKCEPVSGHNDLFWYRQTKIQGLELLSYFRSKSLMEDGGAFKDRFKAEMLNSSFSTLKIQPTEPKDSAVYLCASSLATGRANTGQLYFGEGSKLTVL.

A few counts support this clone. Mouse germline and gene names are used. With the read ending 1 residue before the CDR3 end, the germline J gene is used to fill in that end. This chain joins TRBV13-3 and TRBJ2-7; 14 nucleotides align to TRBD2. CDR3 length: 14 residues. J was trimmed by 6 bases and V by 5 bases; bases with no gene match: 4. Germline V gene lookup returns CDR1 NNHDY and CDR2 SYVADS. This CDR3 reads CASSEGLGGLEQYF. CDR3 DNA (partial): TGTGCCAGCAGCGAGGGACTGGGGGGGCTTGAACAGTAC.

Concerning this clone itself: Gene names follow the mouse nomenclature. The read terminates 1 residue before the CDR3 end, so the remaining end is supplied by the germline J gene. V and J are TRBV26 and TRBJ2-2, with 9 positions matching TRBD1. Germline CDR1 and CDR2: KGHPV and FQNQEV (reference sequence). The CDR3 has 14 residues. Trimming at V came to 4 bases and at J to 4 bases, leaving 1 base not matched to a gene. CDR3 loop: CASSRDRVTGQLYF. CDR3 DNA, as far as it was read: TGTGCCAGCAGTCGGGACAGGGTCACCGGGCAGCTCTAC.

Concerning this clone: Mouse gene names and germline throughout. Read data end 1 residue before the CDR3 end; the end is taken from the germline J gene. V is TRBV24 and J is TRBJ2-3; the match to TRBD1 covers 7 bases. J gave up 0 bases and V 4 bases, and 4 bases lay outside the gene matches. Germline-derived CDR1 and CDR2 are KGHTA and FRNEEI. The CDR3 is 15 amino acids. CDR3 residues: CASSPGQLSAETLYF. Incomplete CDR3 DNA: TGTGCCAGCAGTCCGGGACAGCTTAGTGCAGAAACGCTGTAT.

In the case of this clone: Gene names follow the mouse nomenclature. The sequenced part of the CDR3 DNA is TGTGCCAGCAGTGATTCGGCAGGGGGGGCAGAAACGCTGTAT. As protein: CASSDSAGGAETLY. The whole CDR3 sequence is CASSDSAGGAETLYF. The chain uses TRBV13-3 and TRBJ2-3; possible D gene TRBD1, 7 bases. The read ends 1 residue before the CDR3 terminus; that terminus is restored from the germline J gene. CDR3 size: 15 residues. CDR1 NNHDY and CDR2 SYVADS come from the germline V gene. V shed 1 base and J shed 3 bases, with 12 bases lying between them.

Of note for this clone: Gene names denote mouse genes. The sequenced fragment ends 1 residue before the CDR3 boundary, so the rest is inferred from the germline J gene. This rearrangement joins TRBV5 to TRBJ2-4, with D perhaps TRBD1 (5 bases). The CDR3 consists of 13 residues. Germline-derived CDR1 and CDR2 are LGHNA and YNLKQL (reference sequence). V was pared by 0 bases and J by 6 bases, with 7 bases between. The CDR3 here is CASSQDAGNTLYF. CDR3 bases read: TGTGCCAGCAGCCAAGACGCAGGGAACACCTTGTAC.

This clone came up a few times. The listed genes are named as in mouse. The CDR3 end falls 1 residue outside the read, so it is completed with the germline J gene. The chain employs TRBV2 and TRBJ2-7; D ambiguous. The germline CDR1 and CDR2 sequences are LGHNA and YSYQKL. The V end lost 1 base, the J end lost 4 bases, and 5 bases lay between the germline ends. The CDR3 has 12 amino acids. The DNA read from the CDR3 is TGTGCCAGCAGCCAAGCTGCGTATGAACAGTAC. Amino acid sequence: CASSQAAYEQY. The complete CDR3 sequence is CASSQAAYEQYF.

Points on this clone: Mouse gene names apply. The sequence runs out 1 residue before the end of the CDR3; the remainder is reconstructed from the germline J gene. J is TRBJ2-2 and V is TRBV13-1; 11 bases are shared with TRBD1. CDR3 length: 13 amino acids. Germline CDR1 is NSHNY and CDR2 is SYGAGN. V shed 5 bases, J shed 6 bases, and the junction held 0 bases outside the gene matches. Partial CDR3 DNA: TGTGCCAGCAGGGACAGGGGGCCCGGGCAGCTCTAC. Residues: CASRDRGPGQLY. The CDR3 reads in full as CASRDRGPGQLYF.

Comment on this clone: The listed genes are named as in mouse. The CDR3 extends 1 residue past the end of the read, so its final part is completed from the germline J gene. The chain joins TRBV26 to TRBJ2-5, with 7 bases that match TRBD1. There are 13 residues in the CDR3. J was trimmed by 6 bases and V by 4 bases; bases with no gene match: 4. Per germline, CDR1 KGHPV and CDR2 FQNQEV (reference sequence). CDR3 residues: CASSRDSPDTQYF. The sequenced CDR3 bases are TGTGCCAGCAGTCGGGACAGCCCGGACACCCAGTAC.

With respect to this clone: Gene names are the mouse ones. The read gets to within 1 residue of the CDR3 end, and the germline J gene fills in the rest. The chain uses TRBV5 and TRBJ2-7; TRBD2 aligns across 7 bases. The V gene's germline CDR1 is LGHNA and CDR2 YNLKQL (reference sequence). The trim removed 4 bases at V and 0 bases at J, leaving 6 bases unmatched. This CDR3 spans 15 amino acids. The part of the CDR3 DNA that was read is TGTGCCAGCAGCCCCAACTGGGGAAGCTCCTATGAACAGTAC. Translated: CASSPNWGSSYEQY. The entire CDR3 is CASSPNWGSSYEQYF.

On this clone: Gene names and germline match the mouse. The CDR3 extends 1 residue past the end of the read, so its final part is completed from the germline J gene. The genes are TRBV17 and TRBJ2-3; 10 nucleotides agree with TRBD2. The CDR3 sequence is 16 residues long. V trimming: 3 bases; J trimming: 3 bases; junction bases outside the gene matches: 6. Germline-derived CDR1 and CDR2 are MNHDT and YYDKIL. The CDR3 protein is CASSRVWGGRAETLYF. Partial CDR3 DNA: TGTGCTAGCAGTAGGGTCTGGGGGGGCAGGGCAGAAACGCTGTAT.

This clone was counted only a few times. Germline and genes here are mouse. Read data end 1 residue before the CDR3 end; the end is taken from the germline J gene. The V call is TRBV16, the J call TRBJ1-5, with D unclear. The CDR3 sequence is 14 residues long. Germline V gives CDR1 SGHSA, CDR2 FRNQAP. V lost 1 base, J lost 0 bases, and 4 bases lay in between. CDR3 loop: CASSLVYNNQAPLF. The CDR3 bases that were read are TGTGCAAGCAGCTTAGTTTATAACAACCAGGCTCCGCTT.

Comments on this clone: Genes here carry mouse names. The missing CDR3 end, 1 residue past where the read stops, is filled in from the germline J gene. The chain couples TRBV13-2 to TRBJ2-3, with 9 positions matching TRBD1. CDR1 is NNHNN and CDR2 is SYGAGS in the germline V gene (reference sequence). J lost 2 bases, V lost 5 bases, and 3 bases had no gene match. The length of the CDR3 is 14 residues. The sequenced CDR3 bases are TGTGCCAGCGGCCGGGACAGGGTTGCAGAAACGCTGTAT. Translated, it gives CASGRDRVAETLY. The full-length CDR3 reads as CASGRDRVAETLYF.

With respect to this clone: Genes here carry mouse names. The sequence runs out 1 residue before the end of the CDR3; the remainder is reconstructed from the germline J gene. This rearrangement joins TRBV3 to TRBJ2-2; 14 bases line up with TRBD2. The V and J ends lost 5 bases and 2 bases, in that order; junction bases with no gene match: 4. Germline V gene sequence: CDR1 SNHLY, CDR2 FYNGKV (reference sequence). The CDR3 runs 17 residues. The CDR3 loop is CASSRDWGGQNTGQLYF. The sequenced part of the CDR3 DNA is TGTGCCAGCAGCAGGGACTGGGGGGGCCAGAACACCGGGCAGCTCTAC.

Comments on this clone: The gene symbols are mouse symbols. The read terminates 1 residue ahead of where the CDR3 ends, so the germline J gene completes it. V and J are TRBV16 and TRBJ1-3, with no clear D. Trimming stripped 3 bases from V and 7 bases from J, with 7 bases between. The CDR3 is 12 amino acids. From germline, CDR1 is SGHSA and CDR2 FRNQAP. The CDR3: CASSFTVNTLYF. The DNA read from the CDR3 is TGTGCAAGCAGCTTCACGGTTAATACGCTCTAT.